This TCR beta chain was observed in a study of Ad26.COV2.S vaccination and SARS-CoV-2 variants. Germline lookup yields CDR1 SGHNT and CDR2 YYREEE (reference sequence). This CDR3 is built from 15 residues. J gave up 5 bases and V 6 bases, and 11 bases lay outside the gene matches. The treatment: roughly 20 received Ad26.COV2.S at low or high dose, single or two shots; roughly five received placebo; per-sample allocation not given. After the first vaccine or placebo injection, samples were drawn on day 63. Repertoires were generated with immunoSEQ multiplex PCR, while TCRdb's copy carries only in-frame clones and drops some. Of 250,000 to 300,000 clones in the sample, around 87% were seen once.

Sequenced material: peripheral blood, taken in a trial of Ad26.COV2.S vaccine versus placebo. This clonotype was obtained from a person between 18 and 59 years old who received the Ad26.COV2.S COVID-19 vaccine or a placebo. The rearrangement joins TRBV5-4 to TRBJ2-1; TRBD1 agrees at 7 bases. The CDR3 here is CASINRQGSDNEQFF. The CDR3 nucleotides are TGTGCCAGCATCAATCGACAGGGTTCGGACAATGAGCAGTTCTTC.